This T cell receptor beta chain was sequenced in a study of CD8+CD57+ T cells in acquired aplastic anemia. Genomic DNA acted as the template from which TCR beta VDJ combination and CDR3 sequence profiling were carried out. TCRdb fed the reads into MiXCR, producing one record per CDR3 protein. Of more than 150,000 distinct CDR3 sequences in the sample, 64% are singletons; the top ten hold about 45%. This CDR3 has 15 residues. After removal of 6 bases from V and 1 base from J, the junction contained 6 bases not matched to a gene. What was sequenced was sorted CD4+, CD8+, or CD8+CD57+ T cells (not recorded which) from PBMCs. The rearrangement links TRBV12-3 or TRBV12-4 to TRBJ1-1; 9 bases map to TRBD1. This clonotype was obtained from a human donor with severe aplastic anemia or a healthy control (not recorded which). The CDR3 here is CASRITGGSNTEAFF. CDR3 coding DNA: TGTGCCAGCAGAATTACAGGGGGCTCGAACACTGAAGCTTTCTTT.